This TCR beta chain was retrieved from a study of blood T cell repertoires in COVID-19. Study as a whole: Both acute and convalescent COVID-19 samples were obtained from the United States, Italy and Spain. T cells, B-cell-depleted T cells, or PBMCs provided the cDNA or gDNA that served as material.

This CDR3 has 13 amino acids. Germline CDR1 is SNHLY and CDR2 is FYNNEI. After removal of 8 bases from V and 5 bases from J, the junction contained 8 bases not matched to a gene. Per the original data handling: Amplifying reference gene primers gave estimates of nucleated cell counts. Generated by immunoSEQ multiplex PCR, the TCRdb table keeps only in-frame clones and is missing some. That table gives V, J and clone size, and the DNA gave D and trimming. The sample yields 100,000 to 150,000 clones, roughly 72% seen once. The TCR sequence derives from a man aged 60 to 75 with acute or convalescent COVID-19. Sequencing was done on a sample of peripheral blood. J is TRBJ2-7 and V is TRBV2; 8 nucleotides match TRBD1. The DNA for the CDR3 is TGTGCCAGCCTCGACAGGGGAGACGACGAGCAGTACTTC. It is translated as CASLDRGDDEQYF. Combining the CDR3 with reference TRBV2 and TRBJ2-7 gives the whole variable domain EPEVTQTPSHQVTQMGQEVILRCVPISNHLYFYWYRQILGQKVEFLVSFYNNEISEKSEIFDDQFSVERPDGSNFTLKIRSTKLEDSAMYFCASLDRGDDEQYFGPGTRLTVT.